These 8 T cell receptor beta chains were sequenced from one sample in a study of CD4 T cells in relation to SARS-CoV-2 and coronaviruses. The method was immunoSEQ multiplex PCR; TCRdb's version includes in-frame clones alone and lacks a portion of them. The data show over 35,000 clones, with around four fifths seen just once and roughly 22% held by the top ten. These receptors lack a known antigen. Sequenced: memory CD4+ T cells from PBMCs, cultured in vitro. The receptors originated from an adult with COVID-19.

The rearrangement links TRBV29-1 to TRBJ2-1, with D perhaps matching TRBD1 (6 bases). V was trimmed by 3 bases and J by 1 base, leaving 13 bases between them. In germline, CDR1 is SQVTM, CDR2 ANQGSEA. This CDR3 is 15 amino acids long. The CDR3: CSVDRGRASYNEQFF. The CDR3 DNA is TGCAGCGTTGATAGGGGGAGAGCATCCTACAATGAGCAGTTCTTC.

V usage is TRBV5-1 and J usage is TRBJ1-2; D is possibly TRBD1 (6 bases). CDR3 length equals 14 residues. V dropped 3 bases and J dropped 7 bases, with 16 bases sitting between them. Germline assignment: CDR1 SGHRS and CDR2 YFSETQ. The chain's CDR3 is CASSSLQGTSGYTF. In nucleotides, the CDR3 is TGCGCCAGCAGCTCCCTACAGGGAACGAGTGGCTACACCTTC.

CDR3 sequence (DNA): TGTGCCAGTAGTGGGCAAGGGGGAAACACCGGGGAGCTGTTTTTT. This encodes CASSGQGGNTGELFF. This chain links TRBV19 with TRBJ2-2; tentative D call: TRBD1 (6 bases). Between the trimmed V and J ends, which lost 5 bases and 2 bases, there was a span of 12 bases. CDR1 and CDR2 from the germline V gene are LNHDA and SQIVND (reference sequence). The CDR3 extends over 15 amino acids.

The CDR3 sequence is CASSLLATETQYF. Here the CDR3 DNA reads TGTGCCAGCAGCTTACTAGCGACGGAGACCCAGTACTTC. This chain links TRBV5-4 with TRBJ2-5; 7 bases fit TRBD2. CDR3 size: 13 residues. Losses at the gene ends were 2 bases for V and 5 bases for J; bases not matched to a gene: 3. Germline V gene data show CDR1 as SGHNT and CDR2 as YYREEE (reference sequence).

The CDR3 nucleotides are TGTGCCAGCAGCTTTTGGGGCGCGGACTATCAGCCCCAGCATTTT. This codes for CASSFWGADYQPQHF. J is TRBJ1-5 and V is TRBV5-6; D is possibly TRBD1 (5 bases). The CDR3 runs 15 residues. V shed 2 bases and J shed 5 bases, with 14 bases lying between them. CDR1 and CDR2 from the germline V gene are SGHDT and YYEEEE. Drawing the rest from reference TRBV5-6 and TRBJ1-5, the complete variable domain is DAGVTQSPTHLIKTRGQQVTLRCSPKSGHDTVSWYQQALGQGPQFIFQYYEEEERQRGNFPDRFSGHQFPNYSSELNVNALLLGDSALYLCASSFWGADYQPQHFGDGTRLSIL.

This clone was recorded a few times. The chain uses TRBV5-8 and TRBJ1-1, with TRBD1 as a possible D gene (6 bases). The germline V gene encodes CDR1 SGHTS and CDR2 YDEGEE. This CDR3 contains 20 residues. V was clipped by 0 bases and J by 0 bases, with 24 bases between them. The CDR3 spells CASSLVPSGAGEAMNTEAFF. DNA for the CDR3: TGTGCCAGCAGCTTGGTACCTAGCGGGGCAGGGGAAGCAATGAACACTGAAGCTTTCTTT.

CDR3 sequence: CASSGLAGGEETQYF. CDR3 DNA sequence: TGTGCCAGCAGCGGACTAGCGGGAGGGGAAGAGACCCAGTACTTC. V gene TRBV2 combines with J gene TRBJ2-5; 15 nucleotides align to TRBD2. CDR1 is SNHLY, CDR2 FYNNEI, per germline. After removal of 6 bases from V and 3 bases from J, the junction contained 2 bases not matched to a gene. This CDR3 is 15 amino acids long. Filled out from reference TRBV2 and TRBJ2-5, the complete variable domain reads EPEVTQTPSHQVTQMGQEVILRCVPISNHLYFYWYRQILGQKVEFLVSFYNNEISEKSEIFDDQFSVERPDGSNFTLKIRSTKLEDSAMYFCASSGLAGGEETQYFGPGTRLLVL.

The chain combines TRBV2 with TRBJ2-1; 7 bases map to TRBD1. The CDR3 is made up of 13 amino acids. V was clipped by 9 bases and J by 6 bases; unmatched bases: 8. The germline CDR1 and CDR2 sequences are SNHLY and FYNNEI. DNA of the CDR3: TGTGCCAGGTCGACAGGGCCGGGCAATGAGCAGTTCTTC. Translated: CARSTGPGNEQFF.